The TCR beta chain under discussion was sequenced for a study of memory CD4+ T cells and cytomegalovirus serostatus. In the study overall: This sample comes from healthy Belgian adults, under 10 CMV seropositive, 24 seronegative.

The sort gate was single viable CD3+CD4+CD8-CD45RO+ cells for memory CD4+ T cells. After thawing, CD4+ T cells were positively selected. Clones were read by immunoSEQ multiplex PCR, and TCRdb kept only the in-frame ones, dropping some. The table records about 50,000 clones, more than 60% of them present only once. Study-wide results and caveats: Suggested: most of the CMV-linked TCR signature lies in CD4+ memory cells.

The CDR3 contains 16 residues. The germline V gene has CDR1 LGHNA and CDR2 YNFKEQ. V gave up 0 bases and J gave up 0 bases, with 10 bases separating them. As concerns this clone: Its antigen is unknown.

The receptor's source is an adult in good health and CMV-seronegative. Sequencing was carried out using memory CD4+ T cells from blood. The chain employs TRBV4-2 and TRBJ2-3, with a possible D match to TRBD1 (6 bases). The CDR3 loop reads CASSQDRGGSTDTQYF. In DNA form, the CDR3 reads TGTGCCAGCAGCCAAGATCGAGGGGGTAGCACAGATACGCAGTATTTT.